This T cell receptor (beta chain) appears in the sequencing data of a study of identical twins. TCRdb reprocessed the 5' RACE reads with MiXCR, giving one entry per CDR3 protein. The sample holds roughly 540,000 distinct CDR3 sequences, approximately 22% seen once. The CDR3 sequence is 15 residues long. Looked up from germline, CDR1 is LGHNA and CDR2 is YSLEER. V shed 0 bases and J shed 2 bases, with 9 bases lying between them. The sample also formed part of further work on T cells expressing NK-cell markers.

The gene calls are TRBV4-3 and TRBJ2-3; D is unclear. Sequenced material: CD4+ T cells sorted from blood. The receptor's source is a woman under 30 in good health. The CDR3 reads CASSQDSIATDTQYF. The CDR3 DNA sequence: TGCGCCAGCAGCCAAGATAGTATAGCCACAGATACGCAGTATTTT.